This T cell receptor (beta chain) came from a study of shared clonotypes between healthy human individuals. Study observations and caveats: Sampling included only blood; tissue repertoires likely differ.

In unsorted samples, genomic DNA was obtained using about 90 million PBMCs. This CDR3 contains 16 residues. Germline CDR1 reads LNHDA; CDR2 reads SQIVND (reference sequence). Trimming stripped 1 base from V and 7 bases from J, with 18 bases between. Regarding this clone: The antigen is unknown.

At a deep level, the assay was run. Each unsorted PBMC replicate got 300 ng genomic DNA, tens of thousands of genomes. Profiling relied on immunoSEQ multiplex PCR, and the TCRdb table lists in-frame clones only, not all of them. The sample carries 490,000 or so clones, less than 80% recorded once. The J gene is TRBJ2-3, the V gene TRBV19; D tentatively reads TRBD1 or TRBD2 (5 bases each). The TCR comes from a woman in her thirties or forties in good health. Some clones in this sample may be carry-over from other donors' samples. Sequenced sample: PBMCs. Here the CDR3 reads CASSIASGQGWHTQYF. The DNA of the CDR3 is TGTGCCAGTAGTATAGCCTCGGGGCAGGGTTGGCATACGCAGTATTTT.